A selection of T cell receptor beta chains follows, all from one sample in a study of T cell responses to AZD1222 COVID-19 vaccine. Produced via immunoSEQ multiplex PCR; TCRdb's table is partial and in-frame only. The sample carries fewer than 130,000 clones, about 87% recorded once. The sequencing here drew on peripheral blood, taken on day 0 of AZD1222 vaccination. These receptors were taken from an adult in good health. The CDR3 runs from the conserved cysteine through the conserved F or W. The D gene is left open where the match is weak. The size of a clone is reported for some rows only, either as once, few or many, or as a class for expanded clones.

TRBJ1-2 | NA | NA | TRBV5-8 | CASSYGGNYGYTF | TGTGCCAGCAGCTACGGGGGGAACTATGGCTACACCTTC
TRBJ1-2 | NA | NA | TRBV7-6 | CASVKGGRYTF | TGTGCCAGTGTTAAGGGAGGGAGGTACACCTTC
TRBJ2-7 | NA | NA | TRBV12-3/TRBV12-4 | CASSTLSGSEQYF | TGTGCCAGCAGTACACTCTCGGGATCTGAGCAGTACTTC
TRBJ1-2 | NA | NA | TRBV21-1 | CASSLYCGGVYYGYTF | TGTGCCAGCAGCCTCTATTGTGGAGGGGTATACTATGGCTACACCTTC
TRBJ2-7 | NA | NA | TRBV6-1 | CASSEGQAYEQYF | TGTGCCAGCAGTGAAGGACAGGCCTACGAGCAGTACTTC
TRBJ2-7 | TRBD1 | NA | TRBV24-1 | CATSAKGQGAGEQYF | TGTGCCACCAGTGCCAAGGGACAGGGGGCGGGCGAGCAGTACTTC
TRBJ1-1 | NA | few | TRBV3-1/TRBV3-2 | CASSSRGNTEAFF | TGTGCCAGCAGCTCCAGGGGTAACACTGAAGCTTTCTTT
TRBJ2-3 | TRBD1 | once | TRBV4-2 | CASSQTGGAGTDTQYF | TGTGCCAGCAGCCAAACAGGGGGCGCGGGCACAGATACGCAGTATTTT
TRBJ1-4 | NA | NA | TRBV27 | CASSTIRATNEKLFF | TGTGCCAGCAGTACGATCAGAGCAACTAATGAAAAACTGTTTTTT
TRBJ1-2 | TRBD1 | once | TRBV9 | CASSKNRGGNYGYTF | TGTGCCAGCAGCAAAAACAGGGGTGGAAACTATGGCTACACCTTC
TRBJ2-3 | TRBD1 | NA | TRBV27 | CASKGAGKGTDTQYF | TGTGCCAGCAAGGGGGCAGGAAAGGGCACAGATACGCAGTATTTT
TRBJ2-2 | NA | NA | TRBV6-4 | CASRTGSDTGELFF | TGTGCCAGCAGAACAGGGTCCGACACCGGGGAGCTGTTTTTT
TRBJ1-4 | TRBD1 | NA | TRBV5-8 | CASSSGTGSLNEKLFF | TGTGCCAGCAGCTCCGGGACAGGGTCCCTTAATGAAAAACTGTTTTTT
TRBJ2-7 | TRBD1 | NA | TRBV5-1 | CASSAVQGFSYEQYF | TGCGCCAGCAGCGCCGTACAGGGGTTCTCCTACGAGCAGTACTTC
TRBJ2-3 | NA | NA | TRBV12-3/TRBV12-4 | CASTTGPTDTQYF | TGTGCCAGTACCACAGGGCCCACAGATACGCAGTATTTT
TRBJ1-4 | TRBD1 | NA | TRBV7-8 | CASSLRPGTGQGLFF | TGTGCCAGCAGCCTCAGACCCGGGACAGGCCAGGGACTGTTTTTT
TRBJ2-1 | NA | NA | TRBV2 | CASSAIRDNEQFF | TGTGCCAGCAGTGCGATAAGAGACAATGAGCAGTTCTTC
TRBJ2-2 | TRBD2 | NA | TRBV5-5 | CASSLATSGVTGELFF | TGTGCCAGCAGCTTGGCGACTAGCGGGGTCACCGGGGAGCTGTTTTTT